The source of this TCR beta chain is a study of cytomegalovirus exposure and HLA in healthy donors. Study-level points and caveats: Most of the TCR beta V segments (in an earlier analysis) were productive either about 87% or about 30% of the time.

60 Vbeta and 13 Jbeta primers were used in PCR. Only in-frame clones appear in the TCRdb table, and some are missing; sequencing was by immunoSEQ multiplex PCR. Of about 160,000 clones listed, around 80% were seen once; the top ten hold around 6.9%. Germline CDR1 and CDR2: SGHAT and FQNNGV. The V end lost 7 bases, the J end lost 0 bases, and 9 bases lay between the germline ends. The CDR3 runs to 14 residues. A remark on this clone: Antigen specificity is unknown.

The clonotype comes from a male donor in good health and CMV-seropositive. Sequenced: PBMCs. The chain employs TRBV11-2 and TRBJ2-2; no clear D. The CDR3 coding sequence is TGTGCCAGCACCCGTAGTGCGAACACCGGGGAGCTGTTTTTT. This codes for CASTRSANTGELFF.